This T cell receptor beta chain originates from a study of neurological immune-mediated disorders. Synthesis of cDNA used 5'RACE (with 10-nucleotide random UMIs). MiXCR, applied by TCRdb to the 5' RACE reads, yields one record per CDR3 protein. The table has more than 25,000 distinct CDR3 sequences, 9.5% to 13% seen once. Germline-derived CDR1 and CDR2 are KGHSH and LQKENI. The V end lost 3 bases, the J end lost 2 bases, and 14 bases lay between the germline ends. The CDR3 contains 16 residues. This chain connects TRBV18 to TRBJ1-5; D is possibly TRBD1 (6 bases). The receptor was isolated from a woman aged 60-75 years in good health. The specimen was PBMCs. CDR3 sequence (DNA): TGTGCCAGCTCACCTTCGAAGGGGGGCGGCAATCAGCCCCAGCATTTT. Protein sequence: CASSPSKGGGNQPQHF.